Presented here are 29 T cell receptor beta chains from one specimen sequenced in a study of HIV-infected patients and healthy controls (dated by TCRdb to 2013 to 2016). The study collected follow-up blood from HIV-infected patients roughly three months, about 14 weeks, after antiretroviral therapy began. Whole blood was used without fractionating the cells, so the repertoire represented all peripheral T cells without sorting. Receptors were amplified or captured by 5' RACE. The listed sequencing device is Illumina MiSeq. Reverse transcription of approximately 540 ng RNA was performed with SuperScript III using primers directed against the alpha and beta constant regions. Separate libraries for the alpha and beta chains were generated through chain-specific third strand synthesis that incorporated multiplexing indices. The public reads were quality trimmed at Q25 with fastp and then assembled into clones with MiXCR by TCRdb, keeping productive beta chains. Each CDR3 protein appears once, grouped with its most common genes and DNA. Across this sample there are approximately 6,600 distinct CDR3 sequences, with 10% seen only once. Clones ranked in the top ten supply approximately 17% of the sample.

The input for sequencing was blood, taken during antiretroviral therapy. These receptors came from an adult with HIV infection.

The gene calls are TRBV19 and TRBJ2-7; D remains unclear. V was cut by 1 base and J by 6 bases, with 7 bases left in between. The CDR3 is 12 residues long. Germline values: CDR1 LNHDA, CDR2 SQIVND (reference sequence). Here the CDR3 reads CASSIGRREQYF. In nucleotides, the CDR3 is TGTGCCAGTAGTATAGGACGGCGCGAGCAGTACTTC.

This clonotype is termed medium-sized (0.01 to 0.1%). J is TRBJ2-1 and V is TRBV25-1; 8 nucleotides match TRBD1. This CDR3 is 14 amino acids long. Germline loops: CDR1 MGHDK, CDR2 SYGVNS. V was pared by 8 bases and J by 9 bases, with 12 bases of the junction left unmatched. The CDR3 sequence: CASGKDRVRGEQFF. CDR3 nucleotide sequence: TGTGCCAGCGGAAAGGACAGGGTACGGGGTGAGCAGTTCTTC.

The rearrangement uses TRBV6-2 or TRBV6-3 and TRBJ2-6, with a possible D match to TRBD1 (6 bases). CDR1 is MNHEY, CDR2 SVGEGT, per germline. Trimming stripped 6 bases from V and 4 bases from J, with 13 bases between. There are 15 residues in the CDR3. CDR3 DNA sequence: TGTGCCAGCAGCGAAGGGGGTTCCGGGGCCAACGTCCTGACTTTC. Translation gives CASSEGGSGANVLTF.

This clonotype was found many times. The chain recombines TRBV2 with TRBJ2-3; D is uncertain. The CDR3 runs to 13 residues. The V and J ends lost 1 base and 3 bases respectively, with 5 bases between them. From germline, CDR1 is SNHLY and CDR2 FYNNEI. CDR3 DNA: TGTGCCAGCAGTGAAGAAAGAACAGATACGCAGTATTTT. Its protein is CASSEERTDTQYF. Full variable domain (outside the CDR3, taken from reference TRBV2 and TRBJ2-3): EPEVTQTPSHQVTQMGQEVILRCVPISNHLYFYWYRQILGQKVEFLVSFYNNEISEKSEIFDDQFSVERPDGSNFTLKIRSTKLEDSAMYFCASSEERTDTQYFGPGTRLTVL.

This clonotype is medium-sized in the sample. The chain has TRBV6-2 or TRBV6-3 and TRBJ1-5, with D possibly being TRBD1 (6 bases). Germline V gene sequence: CDR1 MNHEY, CDR2 SVGEGT. There are 13 residues in the CDR3. Trimming stripped 8 bases from V and 4 bases from J, with 12 bases between. The CDR3 is CASGDNRNQPQHF. For the CDR3, the DNA is TGTGCCAGCGGGGACAACAGGAATCAGCCCCAGCATTTT.

This chain uses TRBV2 with TRBJ2-1, with D uncertain. CDR3 length: 13 amino acids. Trimming stripped 3 bases from V and 6 bases from J, with 9 bases between. The germline V gene encodes CDR1 SNHLY and CDR2 FYNNEI. This CDR3 reads CASSDVVFNEQFF. CDR3 nucleotides: TGTGCCAGCAGTGATGTGGTTTTCAATGAGCAGTTCTTC.

The chain is built from TRBV2 and TRBJ1-1; no firm D call. The germline CDR1 and CDR2 sequences are SNHLY and FYNNEI. The V gene lost 7 bases and the J gene lost 1 base, with 4 bases spanning the gap. This CDR3 has 11 amino acids. CDR3 DNA: TGTGCCAGCATTGGGAACACTGAAGCTTTCTTT. It translates to CASIGNTEAFF.

This clonotype occurred a few times. The chain joins TRBV6-5 to TRBJ2-7; 8 bases line up with TRBD2. Germline-derived CDR1 and CDR2 are MNHEY and SVGAGI. The CDR3 contains 15 residues. With V trimmed by 5 bases and J by 12 bases, 18 bases remained unmatched. CDR3 region: CASSRLPGLEISRYF. The CDR3 region has the DNA TGTGCCAGCAGTCGCCTCCCGGGACTAGAAATTAGCCGGTACTTC.

By frequency in the sample, this clonotype is medium-sized (0.01 to 0.1%). The chain uses TRBV20-1 and TRBJ2-3; D assignment may be TRBD1 or TRBD2 (6 bases each). This CDR3 has 13 amino acids. CDR1 is DFQATT and CDR2 is SNEGSKA in the germline V gene (reference sequence). Trimming cost V 7 bases and J 3 bases, with 14 bases left between them. This chain's CDR3 is CSVELGGTDTQYF. The CDR3 bases are TGCAGTGTTGAACTAGGGGGGACAGATACGCAGTATTTT.

This clonotype was counted between two and nine times. The chain is built from TRBV3-1 and TRBJ1-4; D might be TRBD1 (6 bases). The CDR3 runs 14 residues. V dropped 6 bases and J dropped 7 bases, with 15 bases sitting between them. Germline assignment: CDR1 LGHDT and CDR2 YNNKEL (reference sequence). The CDR3 reads CASRPRGGGEKLFF. CDR3 nucleotide sequence: TGTGCCAGCAGACCCAGGGGAGGGGGTGAAAAACTGTTTTTT.

This clonotype was counted many times. The rearrangement joins TRBV4-2 to TRBJ1-2; 11 bases align to TRBD1. The junction had 10 bases not matched to a gene; V was cut back by 2 bases and J by 8 bases. There are 16 residues in the CDR3. Germline V lookup: CDR1 LGHNA, CDR2 YNFKEQ. CDR3 sequence reads: CASSQRDRGSGQGYTF. In DNA form, the CDR3 reads TGTGCCAGCAGCCAACGGGACAGGGGGAGCGGGCAGGGCTACACCTTC.

This clonotype occurred a few times. V and J are TRBV19 and TRBJ1-2; D might be TRBD1 (6 bases). The CDR3 loop spans 16 amino acids. CDR1 and CDR2 (germline): LNHDA, SQIVND (reference sequence). The V end was cut by 5 bases, the J end by 0 bases, with 16 bases between. The CDR3 reads CASSDPRDNANYGYTF. As DNA, the CDR3 is TGTGCCAGTAGTGATCCCAGGGACAACGCTAACTATGGCTACACCTTC.

This clonotype is labeled as medium-sized (0.01 to 0.1%). The V gene is TRBV25-1, the J gene TRBJ1-4; D perhaps matches TRBD1 (6 bases). The germline gives CDR1 MGHDK, CDR2 SYGVNS. The CDR3 loop spans 13 amino acids. Trimming removed 5 bases from V and 7 bases from J, with 11 bases in between. The CDR3 coding sequence is TGTGCCAGCAGTAACCACAGGGCTGAAAAACTGTTTTTT. It is translated as CASSNHRAEKLFF.

This clonotype rates as medium-sized (0.01 to 0.1%). J is TRBJ1-3 and V is TRBV18; D remains unclear. Trimming pared 5 bases from V and 0 bases from J, leaving 14 bases between. CDR1 KGHSH and CDR2 LQKENI come from the germline V gene. The CDR3 loop spans 16 amino acids. The CDR3 here is CASSGIVRDSGNTIYF. The CDR3 DNA sequence: TGTGCCAGCTCAGGAATCGTCAGAGACTCTGGAAACACCATATATTTT. Together with reference TRBV18 and TRBJ1-3, the CDR3 gives the full variable domain: NAGVMQNPRHLVRRRGQEARLRCSPMKGHSHVYWYRQLPEEGLKFMVYLQKENIIDESGMPKERFSAEFPKEGPSILRIQQVVRGDSAAYFCASSGIVRDSGNTIYFGEGSWLTVV.

This clonotype is judged medium-sized. The V and J genes are TRBV6-1 and TRBJ1-5, with 12 bases lining up with TRBD1. This CDR3 is 15 amino acids long. Per the germline V gene, CDR1 is MNHNS and CDR2 is SASEGT. V trimming: 7 bases; J trimming: 3 bases; junction bases outside the gene matches: 4. Here the CDR3 reads CASTGTGGYNQPQHF. The CDR3 coding sequence is TGTGCCAGCACCGGGACAGGGGGCTACAATCAGCCCCAGCATTTT.

This clonotype is labeled as medium-sized (0.01 to 0.1%). The chain employs TRBV20-1 and TRBJ1-1; 7 nucleotides line up with TRBD1. V lost 5 bases to trimming and J lost 7 bases; unmatched junction nucleotides: 7. Germline V gene sequence: CDR1 DFQATT, CDR2 SNEGSKA (reference sequence). The CDR3 has 12 amino acids. The CDR3 nucleotides read TGCAGTGCTCCCCGACAGGGAAGTGAAGCTTTCTTT. It is translated as CSAPRQGSEAFF.

This clonotype came up many times. The rearrangement uses TRBV20-1 and TRBJ1-5, with 7 bases fitting TRBD1. CDR3 length: 12 amino acids. CDR1 and CDR2 (germline): DFQATT, SNEGSKA (reference sequence). Germline trimming cut 6 bases from V and 8 bases from J; bases unmatched to any gene: 7. For the CDR3, the DNA is TGCAGTGCCACGGACAGGAGTAAGCCCCAGCATTTT. Translation gives CSATDRSKPQHF.

This clonotype is termed medium-sized. This chain uses TRBV7-2 with TRBJ2-5, with 8 nucleotides matching TRBD2. Germline trimming cut 2 bases from V and 5 bases from J; bases unmatched to any gene: 16. CDR3 size: 18 residues. Germline-derived CDR1 and CDR2 are SGHTA and FQGNSA. DNA of the CDR3: TGTGCCAGCAGCTTACGGGGGGGGCCGGGCTACTTCCGGGAGACCCAGTACTTC. Protein product: CASSLRGGPGYFRETQYF.

This clonotype was recorded many times. The chain couples TRBV5-1 to TRBJ2-1; no reliable D call. Germline V gene lookup returns CDR1 SGHRS and CDR2 YFSETQ. V dropped 0 bases and J dropped 3 bases, with 7 bases sitting between them. The CDR3 length is 14 residues. The CDR3 loop is CASSLEVNYNEQFF. CDR3 bases: TGCGCCAGCAGCTTGGAGGTCAACTACAATGAGCAGTTCTTC.

This clonotype is medium-sized. This chain joins TRBV28 and TRBJ2-7; possible D gene TRBD1, 6 bases. This CDR3 has 12 amino acids. V dropped 11 bases and J dropped 6 bases, with 17 bases sitting between them. Germline CDR1 is MDHEN and CDR2 is SYDVKM. CDR3 coding DNA: TGTGCCTACAGGGACCCGGTGGGCGAGCAGTACTTC. This sequence encodes CAYRDPVGEQYF.

Ten or more counts support this clonotype. V and J are TRBV19 and TRBJ1-2, with D unclear. The CDR3 is made up of 12 amino acids. The germline V and J ends were trimmed by 6 bases and 2 bases, with 7 bases remaining between them. Germline loops: CDR1 LNHDA, CDR2 SQIVND (reference sequence). The CDR3, as DNA: TGTGCCAGTAGAGGGTACAACTATGGCTACACCTTC. Translation gives CASRGYNYGYTF.

The chain carries TRBV2 and TRBJ1-1; D might be TRBD1 (6 bases). The CDR3 runs 17 residues. Germline CDR1 reads SNHLY; CDR2 reads FYNNEI. Between the trimmed V and J ends, which lost 9 bases and 3 bases, there was a span of 26 bases. This CDR3 is CASEELVTGSGDTEAFF. CDR3 bases: TGTGCCAGTGAAGAGTTGGTCACAGGGTCGGGGGACACTGAAGCTTTCTTT.

This clonotype is medium-sized within its sample. The rearrangement links TRBV6-2 or TRBV6-3 to TRBJ2-3, with D unclear. The germline V and J ends were trimmed by 7 bases and 4 bases, with 6 bases remaining between them. The CDR3 sequence is 11 residues long. The V gene's germline CDR1 is MNHEY and CDR2 SVGEGT. The CDR3 region is CASTSSDTQYF. The CDR3 nucleotides are TGTGCCAGCACCAGCTCAGATACGCAGTATTTT.

Within the sample, this clonotype is medium-sized. The chain recombines TRBV12-3 or TRBV12-4 with TRBJ1-1; no clear D gene. Trimming stripped 6 bases from V and 1 base from J, with 15 bases between. The CDR3 is 15 amino acids. The CDR3 DNA follows: TGTGCCAGCAGCCCCGAGGGTAGGGCGAACACTGAAGCTTTCTTT. Its protein product is CASSPEGRANTEAFF.

Regarding this clonotype: Mismatch with germline at one junction end may stem from a read error. This chain connects TRBV5-5 to TRBJ2-3; 10 positions match TRBD2. The CDR3 runs 17 residues. The V gene's germline CDR1 is SGHKS and CDR2 YYEKEE (reference sequence). CDR3 in amino acids: CASSYPLTSGARDTQCF. The DNA of the CDR3 is TGTGCCAGCAGCTACCCTCTAACTAGCGGGGCCCGTGATACGCAGTGTTTT.

By frequency in the sample, this clonotype is medium-sized. The chain links TRBV5-6 to TRBJ1-2; tentative D call: TRBD1 (5 bases). The CDR3 contains 13 residues. CDR1 and CDR2 (germline): SGHDT, YYEEEE. With 4 bases removed from V and 5 bases from J, the gap between germline ends came to 12 bases. CDR3 DNA: TGTGCCAGCAGCGGGGGACGTTTTTATGGCTACACCTTC. Protein sequence: CASSGGRFYGYTF.

This chain joins TRBV5-4 and TRBJ2-7; maybe TRBD1 (6 bases). The germline V gene has CDR1 SGHNT and CDR2 YYREEE (reference sequence). V lost 0 bases to trimming and J lost 3 bases, with 7 bases between them. The CDR3 is 13 residues long. CDR3 sequence: CASSLGGGYEQYF. Here the CDR3 DNA reads TGTGCCAGCAGCTTGGGAGGGGGCTACGAGCAGTACTTC.

This clonotype has ten or more counts. The chain has TRBV5-1 and TRBJ1-5, with 7 bases matching TRBD1. The germline gives CDR1 SGHRS, CDR2 YFSETQ. This CDR3 contains 15 residues. The J segment lost 4 bases and the V segment lost 2 bases, leaving 6 bases of the junction unmatched. The CDR3 DNA follows: TGCGCCAGCAGCTTCACAGGGGACGGTAATCAGCCCCAGCATTTT. Its translation: CASSFTGDGNQPQHF.

The genes are TRBV20-1 and TRBJ2-5; 8 bases map to TRBD2. The germline V gene encodes CDR1 DFQATT and CDR2 SNEGSKA (reference sequence). V was clipped by 5 bases and J by 4 bases; unmatched bases: 12. CDR3 length: 15 amino acids. The CDR3 reads CSAPREIAGPETQYF. The CDR3 DNA is TGCAGTGCTCCCCGGGAGATAGCGGGGCCAGAGACCCAGTACTTC.